These 10 T cell receptor beta chains were all obtained from the same sample, sequenced in a study of tumor-infiltrating lymphocytes in primary liver carcinoma. Without any cell sorting, roughly 18-34 mg of bulk tissue yielded co-extracted RNA and DNA. TCR beta cDNA came from roughly 450 ng total RNA, primed with a constant-region primer. Libraries covering TCR beta were generated through three nested multiplex PCR rounds (using a slightly modified ARM-PCR). Researchers ran the first two PCR rounds for roughly 11 cycles each with TRBV1-TRBV30 forward primers and a C-beta reverse primer. TCRdb recomputed calls from the multiplex PCR reads with MiXCR, one row per CDR3 protein. This table holds almost 55,000 distinct CDR3 sequences, about 80% found once. The specimen sequenced was liver tumor tissue from sampling region 2. The subset was: tumor region T2, inferior pole. All receptors come from a man aged 35-49 years with primary liver carcinoma and hepatitis B virus infection.

This clonotype was recorded once. This chain uses TRBV30 with TRBJ2-3; unclear D gene. The germline V gene has CDR1 GTSNPN and CDR2 SVGIG (reference sequence). Trimming removed 4 bases at V and 4 bases at J, with 33 bases between. CDR3 length equals 20 residues. The CDR3 sequence: CAWNPQLGSGLPDSPDTQYF. CDR3 sequence (DNA): TGTGCCTGGAATCCCCAACTGGGTAGTGGGTTGCCCGATTCCCCAGATACGCAGTATTTT.

J is TRBJ2-1 and V is TRBV11-2; 7 positions match TRBD2. Germline V gene data show CDR1 as SGHAT and CDR2 as FQNNGV. The CDR3 has 16 amino acids. Germline trimming cut 9 bases from V and 6 bases from J; bases unmatched to any gene: 17. The CDR3 sequence: CASSIRLAGDFNEQFF. The CDR3, as DNA: TGTGCCAGTAGCATTCGACTAGCTGGAGATTTCAATGAGCAGTTCTTC.

This clonotype appeared many times. The rearrangement uses TRBV6-6 and TRBJ2-7; 9 bases match TRBD1. Germline trimming cut 6 bases from V and 1 base from J; bases unmatched to any gene: 7. The germline gives CDR1 MNHNY, CDR2 SVGAGI (reference sequence). CDR3 length: 15 residues. In nucleotides, the CDR3 is TGTGCCAGCAGGGATCACGGGACAGGGTCCTACGAGCAGTACTTC. This sequence encodes CASRDHGTGSYEQYF.

This clonotype was picked up many times. This rearrangement joins TRBV12-5 to TRBJ2-1, with 10 bases aligning to TRBD2. The V gene's germline CDR1 is LGHNT and CDR2 FRNRAP. The CDR3 runs 19 residues. The junction had 12 bases not matched to a gene; V was cut back by 0 bases and J by 4 bases. CDR3 residues: CASGLVLGTSAVYYNEQFF. CDR3 in DNA: TGTGCTAGTGGTTTGGTACTCGGGACTAGCGCCGTCTATTACAATGAGCAGTTCTTC. The whole variable domain, filled in from reference TRBV12-5 and TRBJ2-1, reads DARVTQTPRHKVTEMGQEVTMRCQPILGHNTVFWYRQTMMQGLELLAYFRNRAPLDDSGMPKDRFSAEMPDATLATLKIQPSEPRDSAVYFCASGLVLGTSAVYYNEQFFGPGTRLTVL.

As for this clonotype: An end of the junction does not agree with germline; a read error may underlie this. The chain joins TRBV5-6 to TRBJ1-1; no definite D call. Germline loops: CDR1 SGHDT, CDR2 YYEEEE. This CDR3 is built from 13 residues. CDR3 coding DNA: TGTGCCAGCAGCTTGCCGGGGTACACTGGAGCTTTCTTT. Its translation: CASSLPGYTGAFF.

The chain employs TRBV21-1 and TRBJ2-5. TRBV21-1 represents a pseudogene. CDR3 length: 13 residues. The CDR3 sequence: CDSSTHYGETQYF. The DNA of the CDR3 is TGTGACAGCAGCACACACTACGGCGAGACCCAGTACTTC.

A remark on this clonotype: This may be a read error: a much more frequent sequence differs by one nucleotide. This sequence joins TRBV18 and TRBJ2-2; D uncertain. Germline V gene lookup returns CDR1 KGHSH and CDR2 LQKENI. This CDR3 is built from 13 residues. Trimming pared 4 bases from V and 0 bases from J, leaving 3 bases between. The CDR3 bases are TGTGCCAGCTCACTACCGAACACCGGGGAGCTGTTTTTT. It encodes CASSLPNTGELFF. Complete variable domain (other parts from reference TRBV18 and TRBJ2-2): NAGVMQNPRHLVRRRGQEARLRCSPMKGHSHVYWYRQLPEEGLKFMVYLQKENIIDESGMPKERFSAEFPKEGPSILRIQQVVRGDSAAYFCASSLPNTGELFFGEGSRLTVL.

This clonotype occurred many times. The chain uses TRBV5-1 and TRBJ2-3, with D unresolved. CDR1 is SGHRS and CDR2 is YFSETQ in the germline V gene. This CDR3 is 13 amino acids long. The ends were cut back, 4 bases at V and 3 bases at J, with 9 bases in the middle. The CDR3 DNA reads as TGCGCCAGCAGCGGTCCCCCAACAGATACGCAGTATTTT. This translates into CASSGPPTDTQYF.

On this clonotype itself: Relative to the germline gene, one junction end is altered; a read error may explain this. The chain combines TRBV4-1 with TRBJ1-1; D is uncertain. Germline CDR1 and CDR2: MGHRA and YSYEKL. The CDR3 is 13 amino acids. The CDR3 reads CASSPNMNTEVLF. In DNA, the CDR3 is TGCGCCAGCAGCCCAAACATGAACACTGAAGTTCTCTTT.

The J gene is TRBJ2-2, the V gene TRBV7-8; D unresolved. Germline V CDR1 and CDR2: SGHVS, FQNEAQ. The CDR3 runs to 14 residues. V was trimmed by 2 bases and J by 6 bases, leaving 10 bases between them. CDR3 DNA sequence: TGTGCCAGCAGCTTAACTCTAAACGCCGGGGAGCTGTTTTTT. Translating it yields CASSLTLNAGELFF. Combining the CDR3 with reference TRBV7-8 and TRBJ2-2 gives the whole variable domain GAGVSQSPRYKVAKRGQDVALRCDPISGHVSLFWYQQALGQGPEFLTYFQNEAQLDKSGLPSDRFFAERPEGSVSTLKIQRTQQEDSAVYLCASSLTLNAGELFFGEGSRLTVL.